Detailed here is one TCR beta chain. TCRdb recomputed calls from the 5' RACE reads with MiXCR, one row per CDR3 protein. This sample has fewer than 350,000 distinct CDR3 sequences, with more than 9% found just once. The data stem from a study of CD8 T cells in ankylosing spondylitis. CDR3 length: 18 residues. Trimming took 4 bases from V and 3 from J; bases not matched to a gene: 15. Germline CDR1 SGDLS, CDR2 YYNGEE. The receptor was isolated from a female donor with ankylosing spondylitis or in good health (not recorded which). This chain joins TRBV9 and TRBJ2-2; 7 bases are a match to TRBD2. The sample consisted of blood, either unsorted or a sorted T cell fraction (not recorded which). The CDR3 bases are TGTGCCAGCAGCTCGGGACTGCTCCTGGGGAGGGACACCGGGGAGCTGTTTTTT. Translation: CASSSGLLLGRDTGELFF.